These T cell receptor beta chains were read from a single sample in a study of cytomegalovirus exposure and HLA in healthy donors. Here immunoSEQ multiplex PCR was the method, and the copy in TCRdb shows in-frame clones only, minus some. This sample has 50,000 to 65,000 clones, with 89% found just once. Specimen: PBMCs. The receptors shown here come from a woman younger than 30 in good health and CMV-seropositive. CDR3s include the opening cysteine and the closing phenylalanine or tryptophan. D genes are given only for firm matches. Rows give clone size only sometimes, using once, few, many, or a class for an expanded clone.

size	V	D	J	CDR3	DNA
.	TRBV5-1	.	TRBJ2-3	CASSSADASRGDTQYF	TGCGCCAGCAGCTCGGCGGACGCTAGCAGGGGAGATACGCAGTATTTT
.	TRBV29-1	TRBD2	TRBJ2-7	CSVENSGTAGTKGSYEQYF	TGCAGCGTTGAGAACTCCGGGACGGCCGGGACTAAGGGCTCCTACGAGCAGTACTTC
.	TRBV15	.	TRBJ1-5	CATSREGGNQPQHF	TGTGCCACCAGCAGAGAAGGGGGCAATCAGCCCCAGCATTTT
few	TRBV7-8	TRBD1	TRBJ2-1	CASSLVGRVKQGENEQFF	TGTGCCAGCAGCTTAGTGGGACGAGTGAAACAGGGGGAGAATGAGCAGTTCTTC
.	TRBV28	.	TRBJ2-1	CASSFAGASYNEQFF	TGTGCCAGCAGTTTTGCGGGGGCCTCCTACAATGAGCAGTTCTTC
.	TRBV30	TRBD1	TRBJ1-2	CAWAGGQGDRRRGYTF	TGTGCCTGGGCAGGGGGACAGGGAGATCGCAGGAGGGGCTACACCTTC
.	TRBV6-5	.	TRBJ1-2	CASSSGTSYGYTF	TGTGCCAGCAGTTCCGGGACAAGCTATGGCTACACCTTC
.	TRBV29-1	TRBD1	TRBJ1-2	CSVRIYSGGYGYTF	TGCAGCGTTAGGATCTATTCAGGGGGGTATGGCTACACCTTC
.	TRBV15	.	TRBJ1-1	CATSVSPAEDTEAFF	TGTGCCACCAGCGTAAGCCCTGCTGAGGACACTGAAGCTTTCTTT
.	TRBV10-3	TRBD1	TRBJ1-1	CAITLTGYGAEAFF	TGTGCCATCACCTTGACAGGGTATGGGGCTGAAGCTTTCTTT
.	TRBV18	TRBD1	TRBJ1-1	CASSPQDRGGLNTEAFF	TGTGCCAGCTCACCACAAGACAGGGGAGGCCTGAACACTGAAGCTTTCTTT
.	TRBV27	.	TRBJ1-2	CASRVGSNYGYTF	TGTGCCAGCAGGGTGGGGAGTAACTATGGCTACACCTTC
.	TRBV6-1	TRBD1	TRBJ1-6	CASSEAPGQGASGSPLHF	TGTGCCAGCAGTGAAGCTCCGGGACAGGGGGCTAGTGGTTCACCCCTCCACTTT
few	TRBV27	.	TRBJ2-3	CASRKSRGDTQYF	TGTGCCAGCAGAAAAAGCCGAGGCGATACGCAGTATTTT
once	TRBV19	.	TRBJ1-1	CASSILGGRVTTEAFF	TGTGCCAGTAGTATCCTAGGCGGCCGCGTAACAACTGAAGCTTTCTTT
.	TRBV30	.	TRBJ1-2	CAWMSQGDYGYTF	TGTGCCTGGATGAGCCAGGGCGACTATGGCTACACCTTC
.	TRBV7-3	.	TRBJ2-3	CASSLRGGATDTQYF	TGTGCCAGCAGCTTAAGAGGTGGGGCCACAGATACGCAGTATTTT
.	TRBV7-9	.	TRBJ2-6	CASSLLEGRSGANVLTF	TGTGCCAGCAGCCTACTAGAGGGCCGCTCTGGGGCCAACGTCCTGACTTTC
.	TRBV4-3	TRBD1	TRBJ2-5	CASSQGQGGETQYF	TGCGCCAGCAGCCAGGGACAGGGTGGCGAGACCCAGTACTTC
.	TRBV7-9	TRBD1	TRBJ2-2	CASSTWGQGPNTGELFF	TGTGCCAGCAGCACATGGGGACAGGGGCCGAACACCGGGGAGCTGTTTTTT
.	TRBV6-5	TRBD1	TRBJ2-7	CASSNRGTYEQYF	TGTGCCAGCAGTAACAGGGGAACCTACGAGCAGTACTTC
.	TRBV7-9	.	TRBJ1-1	CASNEQGVDTEAFF	TGTGCCAGCAACGAACAAGGGGTGGACACTGAAGCTTTCTTT
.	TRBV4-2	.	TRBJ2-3	CASSQYSSTDTQYF	TGTGCCAGCAGCCAGTATTCCTCTACAGATACGCAGTATTTT
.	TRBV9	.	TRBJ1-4	CASSVDQGRDEKLFF	TGTGCCAGCAGCGTAGATCAAGGTCGGGATGAAAAACTGTTTTTT
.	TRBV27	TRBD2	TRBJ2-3	CASSPHRGGAGADTQYF	TGTGCCAGCAGTCCCCATCGCGGGGGGGCCGGTGCAGATACGCAGTATTTT
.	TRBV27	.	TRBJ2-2	CASSLVGASGELFF	TGTGCCAGCAGTTTGGTGGGGGCCTCCGGGGAGCTGTTTTTT
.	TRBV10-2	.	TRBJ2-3	CASSEQRISDTQYF	TGCGCCAGCAGTGAACAACGAATTTCGGATACGCAGTATTTT
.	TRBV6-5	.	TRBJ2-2	CASSFDTHTGELFF	TGTGCCAGCAGTTTCGACACACACACCGGGGAGCTGTTTTTT
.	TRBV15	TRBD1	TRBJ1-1	CATSRVDRGNTEAFF	TGTGCCACCAGCAGAGTGGACAGGGGGAACACTGAAGCTTTCTTT
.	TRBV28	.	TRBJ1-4	CASSSPAGVTNEKLFF	TGTGCCAGCAGTTCTCCCGCCGGTGTGACTAATGAAAAACTGTTTTTT
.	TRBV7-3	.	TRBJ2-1	CASSSDREGGNEQFF	TGTGCCAGCAGCTCGGACCGCGAAGGAGGCAATGAGCAGTTCTTC
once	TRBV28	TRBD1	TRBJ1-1	CASSPNRGPVNTEAFF	TGTGCCAGCAGTCCCAACAGGGGGCCTGTGAACACTGAAGCTTTCTTT
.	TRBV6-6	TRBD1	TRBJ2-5	CASSRDRGGLTQYF	TGTGCCAGCAGTCGCGACAGGGGCGGCCTGACCCAGTACTTC
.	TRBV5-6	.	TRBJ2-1	CASNSLGASSYNEQFF	TGTGCCAGCAACAGTCTAGGGGCCAGCTCCTACAATGAGCAGTTCTTC
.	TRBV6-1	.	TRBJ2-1	CASSRRGEQFF	TGTGCCAGCAGTCGAAGGGGTGAGCAGTTCTTC
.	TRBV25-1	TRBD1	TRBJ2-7	CASGGTGAYEQYF	TGTGCCAGCGGGGGGACAGGGGCCTACGAGCAGTACTTC
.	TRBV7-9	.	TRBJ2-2	CASSPDGRPTGELFF	TGTGCCAGCAGCCCAGATGGCAGGCCCACCGGGGAGCTGTTTTTT
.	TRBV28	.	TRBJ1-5	CASSPRVQGQPQHF	TGTGCCAGCAGTCCCAGGGTTCAGGGTCAGCCCCAGCATTTT
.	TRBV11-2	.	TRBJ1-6	CASSNRERGSPLHF	TGTGCCAGCAGCAATAGGGAGAGAGGTTCACCCCTCCACTTT
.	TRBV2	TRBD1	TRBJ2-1	CASRDRERNEQFF	TGTGCCAGCAGGGACAGGGAACGCAATGAGCAGTTCTTC
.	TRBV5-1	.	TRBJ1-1	CASSREEDTEAFF	TGCGCCAGCAGCCGGGAGGAAGACACTGAAGCTTTCTTT
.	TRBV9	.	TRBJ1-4	CASSVGTRGSEKLFF	TGTGCCAGCAGCGTAGGGACAAGGGGGTCTGAAAAACTGTTTTTT
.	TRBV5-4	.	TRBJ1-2	CASSFGSRVNYGYTF	TGTGCCAGCAGCTTTGGGTCACGGGTAAACTATGGCTACACCTTC